This TCR beta chain was documented in a study of regulatory T cells in long-lasting Graves disease. The authors built TCR beta libraries using iRepertoire HTBI primers and Arm-PCR of CDR3 regions. In TCRdb, the multiplex PCR reads were re-called with MiXCR into one record per CDR3 protein. The sample has some 560,000 distinct CDR3 sequences, about 16% seen once; the top ten hold around 25%. This sample's time point: newly diagnosed GD, antithyroid drugs for less than 3 months. PBMC RNA was the source of the TCR library. The study, taken as a whole, reports: Less diverse TCR repertoires were seen in persistent Graves' patients than in newly diagnosed ones.

Germline loops: CDR1 MRHNA, CDR2 SNTAGT. V lost 0 bases and J lost 7; bases outside the gene matches: 9. The CDR3 is made up of 16 amino acids. Turning to this clonotype: The antigen remains undetermined.

The same specimen was also included in a second study, on T cells in Graves' hyperthyroidism and ophthalmopathy. That work states: Disease duration under 2 months; hyperthyroidism patients were aged 18 to 65. A first-round RT-PCR of the TCR CDR3 used the HTBI primer set.

The chain links TRBV6-4 to TRBJ1-5; 7 bases agree with TRBD1. This receptor was identified in a woman aged 35-65 years with Graves disease. The material was peripheral blood mononuclear cells (PBMCs), obtained at new diagnosis, from a patient treated with antithyroid drugs. CDR3 sequence reads: CASSDSKGVQGQPQHF. The CDR3 DNA follows: TGTGCCAGCAGTGACTCGAAGGGGGTACAGGGGCAGCCCCAGCATTTT.